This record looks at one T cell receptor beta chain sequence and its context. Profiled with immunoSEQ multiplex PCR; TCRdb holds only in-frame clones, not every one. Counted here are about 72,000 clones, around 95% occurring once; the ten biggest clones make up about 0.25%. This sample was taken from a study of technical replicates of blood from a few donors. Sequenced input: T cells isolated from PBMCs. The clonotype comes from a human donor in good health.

The CDR3 DNA reads TGTGCCAGCAGACCCGGGTTTTTAGCGGATGAGCAGTTCTTC. This encodes CASRPGFLADEQFF. The chain joins TRBV7-9 to TRBJ2-1, with D tentatively TRBD2 (6 bases). The CDR3 is 14 amino acids. The ends were cut back, 6 bases at V and 8 bases at J, with 17 bases in the middle. The germline gives CDR1 SEHNR, CDR2 FQNEAQ (reference sequence).